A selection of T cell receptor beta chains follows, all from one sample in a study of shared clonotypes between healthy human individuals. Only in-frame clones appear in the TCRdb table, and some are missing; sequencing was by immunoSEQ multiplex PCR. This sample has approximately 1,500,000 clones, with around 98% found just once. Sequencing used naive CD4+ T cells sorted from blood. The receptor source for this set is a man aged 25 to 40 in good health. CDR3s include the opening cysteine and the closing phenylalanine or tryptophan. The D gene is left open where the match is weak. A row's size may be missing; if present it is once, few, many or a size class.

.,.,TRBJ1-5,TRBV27,TGTGCCAGCAGTGCCCGGTCGAGTTTCAATCAGCCCCAGCATTTT,CASSARSSFNQPQHF
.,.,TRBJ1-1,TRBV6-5,TGTGCCAGCAGTTACTCCTTGAGGGTCAAGAACACTGAAGCTTTCTTT,CASSYSLRVKNTEAFF
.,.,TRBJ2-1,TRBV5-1,TGCGCCAGCAGCCTACTAGCTTCCAATGAGCAGTTCTTC,CASSLLASNEQFF
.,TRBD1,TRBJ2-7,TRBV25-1,TGTGCCAGCAGTGAATCAGGGACAGGGGGCTACGAGCAGTACTTC,CASSESGTGGYEQYF
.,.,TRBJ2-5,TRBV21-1,TGTGCCAGCAGCAAAACTAGACTAGCGGGAGAGACCCAGTACTTC,CASSKTRLAGETQYF
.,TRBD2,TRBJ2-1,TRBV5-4,TGTGCCAGCTTCTTGCTAGCGGGAGACGAGGAGCAGTTCTTC,CASFLLAGDEEQFF
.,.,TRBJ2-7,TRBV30,TGTGCCTGGAGTAGAGGGGAGCGGTACGAGCAGTACTTC,CAWSRGERYEQYF
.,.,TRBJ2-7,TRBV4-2,TGTGCCAGCAGCCAAGAATCGAGATCCTACGAGCAGTACTTC,CASSQESRSYEQYF
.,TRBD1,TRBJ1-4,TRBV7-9,TGTGCCAGCAGCTCCCCGACGGACAGGGGGCCAGCAACTAATGAAAAACTGTTTTTT,CASSSPTDRGPATNEKLFF
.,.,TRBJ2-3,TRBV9,TGTGCCAGCACCCTAGACCAGCTTAGCACAGATACGCAGTATTTT,CASTLDQLSTDTQYF
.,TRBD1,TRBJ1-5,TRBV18,TGTGCCAGCTCTCGGACAGGGGGCGATCAGCCCCAGCATTTT,CASSRTGGDQPQHF
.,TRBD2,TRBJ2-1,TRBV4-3,TGCGCCAGCAGCCAATCAGACTCGAGGAGACTAGCGGACAATGAGCAGTTCTTC,CASSQSDSRRLADNEQFF
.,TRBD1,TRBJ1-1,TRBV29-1,TGCAGCGCCGGGACAGGGGAAGCTTTCTTT,CSAGTGEAFF
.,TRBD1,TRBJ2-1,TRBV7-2,TGTGCCAGCAGCCTATGGACAGGCCTCAACAATGAGCAGTTCTTC,CASSLWTGLNNEQFF
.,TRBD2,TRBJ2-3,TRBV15,TGTGCCACCAGCAGAGATAATCTAGCGGGAGAGTTCTACACAGATACGCAGTATTTT,CATSRDNLAGEFYTDTQYF
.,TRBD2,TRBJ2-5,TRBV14,TGTGCCAGCAGCCAGGGTAGCGGGAGCCAAGAGACCCAGTACTTC,CASSQGSGSQETQYF
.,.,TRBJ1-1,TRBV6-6,TGTGCCAGCAGTTACCACTTCATGAACACTGAAGCTTTCTTT,CASSYHFMNTEAFF
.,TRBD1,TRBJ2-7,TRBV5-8,TGTGCCAGCAGCCAACCGGGACAGGGAGACTACGAGCAGTACTTC,CASSQPGQGDYEQYF
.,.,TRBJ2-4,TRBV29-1,TGCAGCGCCTCTCAGGGAGGCGAAAACATTCAGTACTTC,CSASQGGENIQYF
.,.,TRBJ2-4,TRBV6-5,TGTGCCAGCACTTGGGGCGACATTCAGTACTTC,CASTWGDIQYF
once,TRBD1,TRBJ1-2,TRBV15,TGTGCCACCAGCAGGCCCGGACAGGGTGGTGGCTACACCTTC,CATSRPGQGGGYTF
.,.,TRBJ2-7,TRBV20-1,TGCAGTGCTCTGACGGCCTACGAGCAGTACTTC,CSALTAYEQYF
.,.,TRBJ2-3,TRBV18,TGTGCCAGCTCACTGCTCCAGGGTGTTGAAGATACGCAGTATTTT,CASSLLQGVEDTQYF